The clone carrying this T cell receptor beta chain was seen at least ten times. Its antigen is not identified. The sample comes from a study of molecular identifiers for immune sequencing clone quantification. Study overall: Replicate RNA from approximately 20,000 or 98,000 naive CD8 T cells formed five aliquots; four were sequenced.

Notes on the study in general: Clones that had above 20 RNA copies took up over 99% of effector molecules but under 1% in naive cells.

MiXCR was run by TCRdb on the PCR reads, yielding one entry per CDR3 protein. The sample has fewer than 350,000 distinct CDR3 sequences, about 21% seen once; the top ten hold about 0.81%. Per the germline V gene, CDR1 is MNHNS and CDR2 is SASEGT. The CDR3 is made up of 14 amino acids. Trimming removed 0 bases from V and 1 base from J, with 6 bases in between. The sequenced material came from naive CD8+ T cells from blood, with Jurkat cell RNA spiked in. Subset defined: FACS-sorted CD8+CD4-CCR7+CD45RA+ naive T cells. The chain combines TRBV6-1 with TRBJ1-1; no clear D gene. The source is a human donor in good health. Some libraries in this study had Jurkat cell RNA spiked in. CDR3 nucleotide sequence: TGTGCCAGCAGTGAAGCAGATTCGAACACTGAAGCTTTCTTT. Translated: CASSEADSNTEAFF.